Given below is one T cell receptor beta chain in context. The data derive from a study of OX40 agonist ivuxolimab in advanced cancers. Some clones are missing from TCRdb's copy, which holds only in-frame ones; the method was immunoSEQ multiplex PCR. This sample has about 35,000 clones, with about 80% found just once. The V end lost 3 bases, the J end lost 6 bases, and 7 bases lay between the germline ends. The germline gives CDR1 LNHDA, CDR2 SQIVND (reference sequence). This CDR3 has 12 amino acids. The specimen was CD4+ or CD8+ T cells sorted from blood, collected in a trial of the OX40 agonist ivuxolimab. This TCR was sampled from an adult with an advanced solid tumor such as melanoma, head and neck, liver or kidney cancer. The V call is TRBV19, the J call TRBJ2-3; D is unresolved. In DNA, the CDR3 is TGTGCCAGTAGTATCGGTTTCGATACGCAGTATTTT. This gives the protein CASSIGFDTQYF.